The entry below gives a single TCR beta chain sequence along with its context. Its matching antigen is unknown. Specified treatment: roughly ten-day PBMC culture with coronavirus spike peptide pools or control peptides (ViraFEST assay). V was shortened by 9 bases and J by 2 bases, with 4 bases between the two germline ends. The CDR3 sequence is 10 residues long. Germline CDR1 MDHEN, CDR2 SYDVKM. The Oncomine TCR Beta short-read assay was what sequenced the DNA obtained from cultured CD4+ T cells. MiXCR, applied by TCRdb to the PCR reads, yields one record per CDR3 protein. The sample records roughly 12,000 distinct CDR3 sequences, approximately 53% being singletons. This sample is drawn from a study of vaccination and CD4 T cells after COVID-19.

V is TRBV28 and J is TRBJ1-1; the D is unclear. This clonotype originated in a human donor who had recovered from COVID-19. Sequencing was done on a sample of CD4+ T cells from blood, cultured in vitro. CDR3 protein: CASFNTEAFF. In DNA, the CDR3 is TGTGCCAGTTTCAACACTGAAGCTTTCTTT.